Described below is a single T cell receptor (beta chain) sequence and its context. Losses at the gene ends were 4 bases for V and 3 bases for J; bases not matched to a gene: 1. CDR1 and CDR2 (germline): GTSNPN, SVGIG (reference sequence). The CDR3 consists of 13 residues. The entry originates in a study of cytomegalovirus exposure and HLA in healthy donors. The PCR had 60 Vbeta and 13 Jbeta primers. Produced via immunoSEQ multiplex PCR; TCRdb's table is partial and in-frame only. The sample table includes more than 95,000 clones. The sample comprised PBMCs. This TCR was sampled from a man aged 35-49 years in good health and CMV-seronegative. The chain has TRBV30 and TRBJ1-4; 8 nucleotides agree with TRBD1. This CDR3 reads CAWTDRANEKLFF. CDR3 coding DNA: TGTGCCTGGACGGACAGGGCTAATGAAAAACTGTTTTTT.